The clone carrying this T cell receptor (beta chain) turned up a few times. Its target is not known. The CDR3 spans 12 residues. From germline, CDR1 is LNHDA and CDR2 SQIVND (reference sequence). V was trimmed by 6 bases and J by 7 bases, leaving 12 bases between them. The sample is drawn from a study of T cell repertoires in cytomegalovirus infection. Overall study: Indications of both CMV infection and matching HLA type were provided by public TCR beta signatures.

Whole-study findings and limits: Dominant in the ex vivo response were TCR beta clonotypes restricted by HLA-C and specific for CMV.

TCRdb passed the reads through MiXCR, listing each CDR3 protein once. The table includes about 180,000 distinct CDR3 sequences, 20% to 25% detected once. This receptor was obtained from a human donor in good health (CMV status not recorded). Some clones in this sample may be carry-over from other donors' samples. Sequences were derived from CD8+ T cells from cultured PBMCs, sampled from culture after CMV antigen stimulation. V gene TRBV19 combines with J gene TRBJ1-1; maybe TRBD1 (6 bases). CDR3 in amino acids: CASRRPGDEAFF. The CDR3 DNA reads TGTGCCAGTAGAAGACCAGGGGATGAAGCTTTCTTT.